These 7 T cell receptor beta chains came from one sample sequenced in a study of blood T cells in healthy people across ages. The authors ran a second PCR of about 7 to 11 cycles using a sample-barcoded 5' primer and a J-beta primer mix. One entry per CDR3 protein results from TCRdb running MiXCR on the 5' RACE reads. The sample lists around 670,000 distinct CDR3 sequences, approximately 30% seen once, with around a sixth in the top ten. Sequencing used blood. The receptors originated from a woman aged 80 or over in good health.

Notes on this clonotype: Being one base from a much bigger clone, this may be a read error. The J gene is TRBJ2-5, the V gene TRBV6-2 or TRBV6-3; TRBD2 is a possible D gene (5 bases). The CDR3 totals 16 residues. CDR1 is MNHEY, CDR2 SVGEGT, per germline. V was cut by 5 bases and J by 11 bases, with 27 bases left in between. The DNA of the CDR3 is TGTGCCAGCAGTCCGCTAGCCTTGGGCTTTGGGGATGAGCAGTACTTC. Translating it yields CASSPLALGFGDEQYF.

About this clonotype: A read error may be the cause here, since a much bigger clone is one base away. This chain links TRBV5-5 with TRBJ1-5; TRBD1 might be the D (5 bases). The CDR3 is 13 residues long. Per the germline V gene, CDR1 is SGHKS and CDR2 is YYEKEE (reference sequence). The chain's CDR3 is CASSLGLNRPQHF. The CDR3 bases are TGTGCCAGCAGCCTGGGACTCAATCGGCCCCAGCATTTT. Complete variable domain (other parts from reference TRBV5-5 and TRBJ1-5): DAGVTQSPTHLIKTRGQQVTLRCSPISGHKSVSWYQQVLGQGPQFIFQYYEKEERGRGNFPDRFSARQFPNYSSELNVNALLLGDSALYLCASSLGLNRPQHFGDGTRLSIL.

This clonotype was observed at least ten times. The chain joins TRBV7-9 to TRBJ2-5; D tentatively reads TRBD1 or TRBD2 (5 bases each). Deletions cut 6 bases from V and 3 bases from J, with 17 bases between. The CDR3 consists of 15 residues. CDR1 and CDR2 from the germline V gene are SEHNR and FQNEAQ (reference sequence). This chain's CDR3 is CASSYLGQGEETQYF. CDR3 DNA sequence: TGTGCCAGCAGTTACTTGGGGCAGGGAGAAGAGACCCAGTACTTC.

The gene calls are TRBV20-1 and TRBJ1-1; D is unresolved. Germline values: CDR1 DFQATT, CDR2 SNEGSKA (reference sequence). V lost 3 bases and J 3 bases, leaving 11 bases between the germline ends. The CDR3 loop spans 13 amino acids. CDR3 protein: CSASRQADTEAFF. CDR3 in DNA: TGCAGTGCTAGTCGGCAGGCGGACACTGAAGCTTTCTTT.

The CDR3 DNA reads TGCAGTGCTATCCGGCGGACTAGCGGGGAGAGCTCCTACAATGAGCAGTTCTTC. Translating gives CSAIRRTSGESSYNEQFF. V is TRBV20-1 and J is TRBJ2-1, with 12 bases lining up with TRBD2. After removal of 4 bases from V and 0 bases from J, the junction contained 10 bases not matched to a gene. This CDR3 comprises 18 residues. CDR1 and CDR2 from the germline V gene are DFQATT and SNEGSKA (reference sequence).

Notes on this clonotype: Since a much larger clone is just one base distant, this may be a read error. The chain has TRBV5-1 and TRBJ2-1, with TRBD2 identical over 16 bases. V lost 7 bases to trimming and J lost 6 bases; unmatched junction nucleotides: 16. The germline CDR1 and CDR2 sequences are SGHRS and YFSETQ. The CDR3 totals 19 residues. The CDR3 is CASAELAGLAGGLGNEQFF. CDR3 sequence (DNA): TGCGCCAGCGCCGAATTGGCGGGACTAGCGGGGGGGCTTGGCAATGAGCAGTTCTTC. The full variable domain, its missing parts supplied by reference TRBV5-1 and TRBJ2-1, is KAGVTQTPRYLIKTRGQQVTLSCSPISGHRSVSWYQQTPGQGLQFLFEYFSETQRNKGNFPGRFSGRQFSNSRSEMNVSTLELGDSALYLCASAELAGLAGGLGNEQFFGPGTRLTVL.

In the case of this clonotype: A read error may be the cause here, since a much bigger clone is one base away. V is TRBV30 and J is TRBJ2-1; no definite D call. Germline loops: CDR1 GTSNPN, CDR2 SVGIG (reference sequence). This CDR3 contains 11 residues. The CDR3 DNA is TGTTCCTGGAGTGCCCTCAATGAGCAGTTCTTC. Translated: CSWSALNEQFF. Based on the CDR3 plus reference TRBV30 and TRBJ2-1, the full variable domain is SQTIHQWPATLVQPVGSPLSLECTVEGTSNPNLYWYRQAAGRGLQLLFYSVGIGQISSEVPQNLSASRPQDRQFILSSKKLLLSDSGFYLCSWSALNEQFFGPGTRLTVL.